These 27 T cell receptor beta chains share one sample of origin, sequenced in a study of blood T cell repertoires in COVID-19. The table came from immunoSEQ multiplex PCR; TCRdb's copy has only in-frame clones and leaves some out. Altogether some 260,000 clones are present, 85% to 90% being singletons, with the ten largest covering about 1%. The sequenced material came from peripheral blood. Every receptor here comes from a woman in her 40s who had recovered from COVID-19.

The chain uses TRBV19 and TRBJ2-1; maybe TRBD1 (6 bases). This CDR3 spans 13 amino acids. The germline V and J ends were trimmed by 4 bases and 4 bases, with 8 bases remaining between them. Germline values: CDR1 LNHDA, CDR2 SQIVND (reference sequence). The DNA of the CDR3 is TGTGCCAGTAGTACCGGACAGTACAATGAGCAGTTCTTC. This codes for CASSTGQYNEQFF.

The V call is TRBV5-1, the J call TRBJ2-2; TRBD1 is a possible D gene (6 bases). CDR1 is SGHRS, CDR2 YFSETQ, per germline. Trimming took off 6 bases at V and 5 bases at J, with 14 bases between the two ends. This CDR3 is 14 amino acids long. In DNA, the CDR3 is TGCGCCAGCAAGGGGGACACCGAGACCGGGGAGCTGTTTTTT. As protein: CASKGDTETGELFF. Together with reference TRBV5-1 and TRBJ2-2, the CDR3 gives the full variable domain: KAGVTQTPRYLIKTRGQQVTLSCSPISGHRSVSWYQQTPGQGLQFLFEYFSETQRNKGNFPGRFSGRQFSNSRSEMNVSTLELGDSALYLCASKGDTETGELFFGEGSRLTVL.

V gene TRBV7-9 combines with J gene TRBJ2-3, with 9 bases matching TRBD1. Unmatched junction bases numbered 10, after V lost 4 bases and J lost 8 bases. CDR1 and CDR2 (germline): SEHNR, FQNEAQ (reference sequence). The CDR3 covers 15 residues. CDR3 region: CASSSPDRGEGTQYF. The CDR3 nucleotides read TGTGCCAGCAGCTCCCCGGACAGGGGAGAGGGTACGCAGTATTTT. Full variable domain (outside the CDR3, taken from reference TRBV7-9 and TRBJ2-3): DTGVSQNPRHKITKRGQNVTFRCDPISEHNRLYWYRQTLGQGPEFLTYFQNEAQLEKSRLLSDRFSAERPKGSFSTLEIQRTEQGDSAMYLCASSSPDRGEGTQYFGPGTRLTVL.

The V gene is TRBV27, the J gene TRBJ1-1; perhaps TRBD1 as D (5 bases). Germline V lookup: CDR1 MNHEY, CDR2 SMNVEV (reference sequence). Trimming cost V 7 bases and J 4 bases, with 16 bases left between them. The CDR3 totals 14 residues. CDR3 loop: CASTIGGLGTEAFF. CDR3 bases: TGTGCCAGCACCATTGGGGGGTTGGGCACTGAAGCTTTCTTT.

The chain has TRBV6-5 and TRBJ2-3; D is possibly TRBD1 (6 bases). Trimming cost V 0 bases and J 0 bases, with 10 bases left between them. CDR1 and CDR2 (germline): MNHEY, SVGAGI. The CDR3 has 16 amino acids. CDR3 in amino acids: CASSYSQGTSTDTQYF. CDR3 coding DNA: TGTGCCAGCAGTTACTCGCAGGGGACCAGCACAGATACGCAGTATTTT.

The CDR3 DNA sequence: TGTGCCAGGCGAACAGGGGACAATTCACCCCTCCACTTT. It yields the protein CARRTGDNSPLHF. The rearrangement uses TRBV2 and TRBJ1-6; 7 nucleotides match TRBD1. The CDR3 totals 13 residues. The V gene end was trimmed by 9 bases and the J gene end by 7 bases; junction bases not matched to a gene: 6. The germline gives CDR1 SNHLY, CDR2 FYNNEI.

This clone was seen once. CDR3 sequence reads: CASSPPRGEREGRSGELFF. The CDR3 coding sequence is TGTGCCAGCAGCCCCCCCCGTGGCGAGCGGGAGGGCCGGTCCGGGGAGCTGTTTTTT. This rearrangement joins TRBV13 to TRBJ2-2; 10 bases match TRBD2. Trimming cost V 5 bases and J 6 bases; bases outside gene matches: 18. The germline V gene encodes CDR1 PRHDT and CDR2 FYEKMQ (reference sequence). There are 19 residues in the CDR3.

The V gene is TRBV9, the J gene TRBJ1-2, with a possible D match to TRBD1 (6 bases). The CDR3 covers 14 residues. Deletions cut 0 bases from V and 8 bases from J, with 14 bases between. Germline V gene data show CDR1 as SGDLS and CDR2 as YYNGEE. The CDR3 spells CASSVEPGDGGYTF. The CDR3 DNA reads as TGTGCCAGCAGCGTAGAGCCAGGGGACGGAGGCTACACCTTC.

The V gene is TRBV18, the J gene TRBJ2-3; no reliable D call. In germline, CDR1 is KGHSH, CDR2 LQKENI. The germline V and J ends were trimmed by 3 bases and 9 bases, with 16 bases remaining between them. This CDR3 has 14 amino acids. The CDR3 nucleotides are TGTGCCAGCTCACCCTATGTAATCTGGCGGACGCAGTATTTT. It encodes CASSPYVIWRTQYF.

This clone occurred once. V usage is TRBV7-8 and J usage is TRBJ2-1; 9 bases line up with TRBD1. This CDR3 comprises 13 residues. The germline CDR1 and CDR2 sequences are SGHVS and FQNEAQ. J was trimmed by 6 bases and V by 5 bases; bases with no gene match: 2. This CDR3 reads CASSRGQGNEQFF. CDR3 DNA sequence: TGTGCCAGCAGCCGGGGACAGGGCAATGAGCAGTTCTTC.

This chain uses TRBV9 with TRBJ2-7, with 8 positions matching TRBD2. J gave up 3 bases and V 2 bases, and 1 base lay outside the gene matches. Germline V CDR1 and CDR2: SGDLS, YYNGEE. This CDR3 region has 13 residues. DNA for the CDR3: TGTGCCAGCAGCGTGGGGACTAGCTACGAGCAGTACTTC. It encodes CASSVGTSYEQYF.

The rearrangement uses TRBV11-3 and TRBJ2-4; the match to TRBD2 covers 11 bases. CDR1 is SGHNT and CDR2 is YENEEA in the germline V gene. CDR3 length: 19 amino acids. J gave up 5 bases and V 0 bases, and 12 bases lay outside the gene matches. The CDR3 here is CASSLDGRLAGRNQNIQYF. CDR3 coding DNA: TGTGCCAGCAGCTTAGATGGGCGACTAGCGGGACGGAACCAAAACATTCAGTACTTC.

The chain carries TRBV7-9 and TRBJ2-7, with 8 bases that match TRBD1. This CDR3 is built from 12 residues. The J segment lost 1 base and the V segment lost 11 bases, leaving 4 bases of the junction unmatched. Germline V lookup: CDR1 SEHNR, CDR2 FQNEAQ (reference sequence). CDR3 coding DNA: TGTGCCGGCGGGACAGGTTCCTACGAGCAGTACTTC. Translating it yields CAGGTGSYEQYF. The variable domain in full, completed from reference TRBV7-9 and TRBJ2-7, reads DTGVSQNPRHKITKRGQNVTFRCDPISEHNRLYWYRQTLGQGPEFLTYFQNEAQLEKSRLLSDRFSAERPKGSFSTLEIQRTEQGDSAMYLCAGGTGSYEQYFGPGTRLTVT.

This sequence joins TRBV27 and TRBJ1-4; 8 bases are shared with TRBD1. The germline gives CDR1 MNHEY, CDR2 SMNVEV (reference sequence). J lost 8 bases, V lost 6 bases, and 8 bases had no gene match. The CDR3 has 14 amino acids. CDR3 coding DNA: TGTGCCAGCAGCCTCCAGGGGGCGCGGGAAAAACTGTTTTTT. It encodes CASSLQGAREKLFF.

The V and J genes are TRBV18 and TRBJ1-1; weak D call: TRBD1 (5 bases). This CDR3 is 13 amino acids long. The germline gives CDR1 KGHSH, CDR2 LQKENI. V was cut by 2 bases and J by 5 bases, with 9 bases left in between. The DNA of the CDR3 is TGTGCCAGCTCACCAGCGGGGGATACTGAAGCTTTCTTT. Protein sequence: CASSPAGDTEAFF.

This chain connects TRBV27 to TRBJ1-4; no definite D call. This CDR3 is 16 amino acids long. Trimming pared 2 bases from V and 0 bases from J, leaving 10 bases between. Germline CDR1 and CDR2: MNHEY and SMNVEV (reference sequence). The CDR3 DNA follows: TGTGCCAGCAGTTTAGGTCGGTGGTCAACTAATGAAAAACTGTTTTTT. It translates to CASSLGRWSTNEKLFF. Looking up the rest from reference TRBV27 and TRBJ1-4 gives the full variable domain: EAQVTQNPRYLITVTGKKLTVTCSQNMNHEYMSWYRQDPGLGLRQIYYSMNVEVTDKGDVPEGYKVSRKEKRNFPLILESPSPNQTSLYFCASSLGRWSTNEKLFFGSGTQLSVL.

The J gene is TRBJ1-4, the V gene TRBV11-2; D remains ambiguous. V was shortened by 5 bases and J by 0 bases, with 10 bases between the two germline ends. This CDR3 comprises 15 residues. Germline V gene data show CDR1 as SGHAT and CDR2 as FQNNGV. The CDR3 DNA follows: TGTGCCAGCAGCCCGCCAACTGCAACTAATGAAAAACTGTTTTTT. Amino acids: CASSPPTATNEKLFF.

The V gene is TRBV19, the J gene TRBJ1-6; D might be TRBD1 (6 bases). The V gene lost 10 bases and the J gene lost 7 bases, with 11 bases spanning the gap. This CDR3 has 12 residues. Per the germline V gene, CDR1 is LNHDA and CDR2 is SQIVND (reference sequence). The CDR3 protein is CATTGLNSPLHF. For the CDR3, the DNA is TGTGCCACCACAGGGTTGAATTCACCCCTCCACTTT.

This chain connects TRBV5-4 to TRBJ2-3; D is undetermined. Germline values: CDR1 SGHNT, CDR2 YYREEE (reference sequence). Trimming cost V 4 bases and J 2 bases, with 14 bases left between them. CDR3 length: 15 amino acids. CDR3 residues: CASSQPGPTTDTQYF. DNA of the CDR3: TGTGCCAGCAGCCAACCGGGTCCTACCACAGATACGCAGTATTTT. The full variable domain, in which reference TRBV5-4 and TRBJ2-3 provide the parts outside the CDR3, is ETGVTQSPTHLIKTRGQQVTLRCSSQSGHNTVSWYQQALGQGPQFIFQYYREEENGRGNFPPRFSGLQFPNYSSELNVNALELDDSALYLCASSQPGPTTDTQYFGPGTRLTVL.

This chain links TRBV5-1 with TRBJ1-2; the D gene is possibly TRBD1 (5 bases). V shed 4 bases and J shed 1 base, with 20 bases lying between them. The CDR3 loop spans 17 amino acids. Germline-derived CDR1 and CDR2 are SGHRS and YFSETQ. Here the CDR3 reads CASSQPSYRLRNYGYTF. The DNA of the CDR3 is TGCGCCAGCAGCCAACCTTCCTACAGGCTCCGTAACTATGGCTACACCTTC.

V usage is TRBV27 and J usage is TRBJ2-5, with TRBD2 matching over 8 bases. The trim removed 0 bases at V and 5 bases at J, leaving 11 bases unmatched. The germline gives CDR1 MNHEY, CDR2 SMNVEV (reference sequence). This CDR3 spans 17 amino acids. Here the CDR3 DNA reads TGTGCCAGCAGTTTATCGGGCGGGAGGAGGATTGGGGAGACCCAGTACTTC. Its translation is CASSLSGGRRIGETQYF.

The CDR3 DNA is TGTGCCAGCAGCCCCGGGACACATAATTCACCCCTCCACTTT. This translates into CASSPGTHNSPLHF. V is TRBV28 and J is TRBJ1-6; possibly TRBD1 for D (6 bases). Germline V gene sequence: CDR1 MDHEN, CDR2 SYDVKM. V shed 6 bases and J shed 5 bases, with 11 bases lying between them. The CDR3 totals 14 residues.

The V and J genes are TRBV27 and TRBJ1-2; 7 bases map to TRBD1. Germline CDR1 is MNHEY and CDR2 is SMNVEV (reference sequence). The CDR3 is 13 residues long. The junction had 6 bases not matched to a gene; V was cut back by 6 bases and J by 5 bases. For the CDR3, the DNA is TGTGCCAGCAGCACAGGGGCCCATTATGGCTACACCTTC. Translating gives CASSTGAHYGYTF.

The chain combines TRBV19 with TRBJ1-5, with 9 bases aligning to TRBD1. J was trimmed by 1 base and V by 7 bases; bases with no gene match: 8. Germline CDR1 and CDR2: LNHDA and SQIVND (reference sequence). This CDR3 is 16 amino acids long. The CDR3 is CASMSQGARSNQPQHF. For the CDR3, the DNA is TGTGCCAGTATGTCACAGGGGGCTAGGAGCAATCAGCCCCAGCATTTT. The full variable domain, in which reference TRBV19 and TRBJ1-5 provide the parts outside the CDR3, is DGGITQSPKYLFRKEGQNVTLSCEQNLNHDAMYWYRQDPGQGLRLIYYSQIVNDFQKGDIAEGYSVSREKKESFPLTVTSAQKNPTAFYLCASMSQGARSNQPQHFGDGTRLSIL.

The chain employs TRBV11-3 and TRBJ2-3; TRBD2 aligns across 7 bases. V lost 1 base and J lost 1; bases outside the gene matches: 8. The germline CDR1 and CDR2 sequences are SGHNT and YENEEA. CDR3 size: 17 residues. DNA for the CDR3: TGTGCCAGCAGCTTAGGGCTGCGGGAGTCCGGCACAGATACGCAGTATTTT. This codes for CASSLGLRESGTDTQYF.

This clone was detected once. V and J are TRBV2 and TRBJ2-1, with TRBD2 matching over 12 bases. Germline-derived CDR1 and CDR2 are SNHLY and FYNNEI. CDR3 length: 15 amino acids. Unmatched junction bases numbered 11, after V lost 6 bases and J lost 11 bases. The CDR3, as DNA: TGTGCCAGCAGAGAACAGGGGCGGACTAGCGGGAAGCAGTTCTTC. This codes for CASREQGRTSGKQFF.

J is TRBJ2-5 and V is TRBV5-4, with a possible D match to TRBD2 (5 bases). Per the germline V gene, CDR1 is SGHNT and CDR2 is YYREEE (reference sequence). The CDR3 length is 12 residues. Trimming left V 4 bases short and J 3 bases short, with 7 bases between. CDR3 protein: CASSLGEETQYF. CDR3 coding DNA: TGTGCCAGCAGCCTGGGAGAAGAGACCCAGTACTTC.